This T cell receptor beta chain was profiled in a study of cytomegalovirus exposure and HLA in healthy donors. Study observations and caveats: A later analysis associated 16,951 TCR beta sequences with HLA alleles at a 0.05 false discovery rate.

The PCR contained 60 Vbeta and 13 Jbeta primers. Libraries were prepared by immunoSEQ multiplex PCR; TCRdb keeps only in-frame clonotypes and omits some of them. The data show about 150,000 clones, 65% to 70% seen once. The CDR3 is 15 amino acids. V lost 4 bases to trimming and J lost 7 bases; unmatched junction nucleotides: 7. CDR1 is MNHNS and CDR2 is SASEGT in the germline V gene. Worth noting for this clone: As yet, its antigen is unknown.

The sequencing input was PBMCs. The chain combines TRBV6-1 with TRBJ2-1, with 10 bases fitting TRBD2. This receptor was obtained from a man in his thirties or forties in good health and CMV-seropositive. CDR3 in DNA: TGTGCCAGCAGTGTATCTAGCGGGAGTGGGAATGAGCAGTTCTTC. Translated: CASSVSSGSGNEQFF.